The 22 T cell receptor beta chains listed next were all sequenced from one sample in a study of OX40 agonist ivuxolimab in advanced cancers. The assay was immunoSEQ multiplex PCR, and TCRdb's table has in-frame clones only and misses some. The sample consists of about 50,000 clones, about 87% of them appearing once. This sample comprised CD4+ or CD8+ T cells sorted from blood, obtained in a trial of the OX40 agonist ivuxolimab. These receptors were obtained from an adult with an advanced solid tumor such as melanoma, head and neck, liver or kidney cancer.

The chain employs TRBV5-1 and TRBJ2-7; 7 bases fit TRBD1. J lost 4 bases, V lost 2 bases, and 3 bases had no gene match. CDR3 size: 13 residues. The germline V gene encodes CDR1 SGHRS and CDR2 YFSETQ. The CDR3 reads CASSFDRDYEQYF. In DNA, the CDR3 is TGCGCCAGCAGCTTTGACAGGGATTACGAGCAGTACTTC.

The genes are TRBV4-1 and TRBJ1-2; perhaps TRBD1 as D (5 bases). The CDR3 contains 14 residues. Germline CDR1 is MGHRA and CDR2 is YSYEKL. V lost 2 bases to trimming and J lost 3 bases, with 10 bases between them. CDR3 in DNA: TGCGCCAGCAGCCAACGAGGGACCGACTATGGCTACACCTTC. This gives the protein CASSQRGTDYGYTF.

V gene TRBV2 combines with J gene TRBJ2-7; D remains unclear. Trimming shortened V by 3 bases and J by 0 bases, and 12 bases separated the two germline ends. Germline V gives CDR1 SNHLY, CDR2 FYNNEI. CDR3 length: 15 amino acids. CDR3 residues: CASSDRTVGSYEQYF. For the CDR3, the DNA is TGTGCCAGCAGTGATCGAACAGTGGGCTCCTACGAGCAGTACTTC.

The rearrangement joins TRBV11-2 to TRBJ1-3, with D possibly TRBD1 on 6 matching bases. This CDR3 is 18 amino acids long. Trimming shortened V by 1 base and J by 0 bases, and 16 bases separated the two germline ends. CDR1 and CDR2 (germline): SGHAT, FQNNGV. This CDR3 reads CASSLVGRGWGSGNTIYF. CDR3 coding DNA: TGTGCCAGCAGCTTAGTTGGCAGGGGATGGGGCTCTGGAAACACCATATATTTT.

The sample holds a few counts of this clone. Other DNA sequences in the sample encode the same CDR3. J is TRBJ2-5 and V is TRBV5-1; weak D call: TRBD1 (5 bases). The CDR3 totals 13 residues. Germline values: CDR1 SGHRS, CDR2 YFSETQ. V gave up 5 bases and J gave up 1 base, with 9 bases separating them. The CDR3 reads CASRQDIQETQYF. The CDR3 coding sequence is TGCGCCAGCAGACAGGACATCCAAGAGACCCAGTACTTC.

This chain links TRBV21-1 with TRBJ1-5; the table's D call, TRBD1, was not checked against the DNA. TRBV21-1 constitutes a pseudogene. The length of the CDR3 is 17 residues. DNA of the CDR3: TGTGCCAGCAGCAACCCCTCCGGGACAGGTAGCAATCAGCCCCAGCATTTT. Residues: CASSNPSGTGSNQPQHF.

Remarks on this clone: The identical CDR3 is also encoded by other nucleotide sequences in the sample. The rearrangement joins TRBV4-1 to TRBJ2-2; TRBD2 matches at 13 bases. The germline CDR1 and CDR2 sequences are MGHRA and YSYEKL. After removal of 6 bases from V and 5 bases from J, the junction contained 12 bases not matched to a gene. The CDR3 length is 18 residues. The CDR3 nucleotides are TGCGCCAGCAGACGACTAGCGGGGGGCTACCAGACGACCGGGGAGCTGTTTTTT. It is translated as CASRRLAGGYQTTGELFF.

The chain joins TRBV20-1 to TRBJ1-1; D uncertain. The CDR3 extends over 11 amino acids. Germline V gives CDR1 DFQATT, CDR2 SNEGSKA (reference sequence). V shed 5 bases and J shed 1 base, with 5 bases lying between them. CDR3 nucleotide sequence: TGCAGTGCTGCAGGGAACACTGAAGCTTTCTTT. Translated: CSAAGNTEAFF.

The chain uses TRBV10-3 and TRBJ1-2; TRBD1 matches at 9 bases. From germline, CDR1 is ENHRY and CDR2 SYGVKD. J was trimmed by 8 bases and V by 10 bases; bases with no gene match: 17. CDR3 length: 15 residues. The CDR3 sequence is CATKETGTGQGGYTF. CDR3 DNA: TGTGCCACCAAAGAAACCGGGACAGGGCAAGGCGGCTACACCTTC.

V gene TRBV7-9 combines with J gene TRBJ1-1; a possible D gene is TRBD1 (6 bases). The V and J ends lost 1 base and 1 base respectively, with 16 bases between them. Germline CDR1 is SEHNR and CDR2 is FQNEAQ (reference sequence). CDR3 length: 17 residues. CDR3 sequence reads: CASSLVTGFQENTEAFF. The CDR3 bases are TGTGCCAGCAGCTTAGTCACAGGGTTTCAGGAGAACACTGAAGCTTTCTTT.

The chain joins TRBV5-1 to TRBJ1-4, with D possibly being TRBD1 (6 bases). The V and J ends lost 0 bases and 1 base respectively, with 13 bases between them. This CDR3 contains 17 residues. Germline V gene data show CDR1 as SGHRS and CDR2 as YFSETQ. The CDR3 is CASSLGRGGGTNEKLFF. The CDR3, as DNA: TGCGCCAGCAGCTTGGGCAGGGGAGGCGGAACTAATGAAAAACTGTTTTTT.

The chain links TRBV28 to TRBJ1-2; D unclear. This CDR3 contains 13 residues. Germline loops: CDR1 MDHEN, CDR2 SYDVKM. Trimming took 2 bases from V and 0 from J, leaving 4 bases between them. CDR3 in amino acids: CASSLGTNYGYTF. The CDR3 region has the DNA TGTGCCAGCAGTTTAGGAACTAACTATGGCTACACCTTC.

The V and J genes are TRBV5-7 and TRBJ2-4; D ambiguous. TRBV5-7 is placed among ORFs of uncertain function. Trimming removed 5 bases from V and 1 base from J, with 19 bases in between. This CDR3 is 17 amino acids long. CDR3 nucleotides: TGTGCCAGCAGGCTGTCAACACCTAACGGTGCCAAAAACATTCAGTACTTC. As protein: CASRLSTPNGAKNIQYF.

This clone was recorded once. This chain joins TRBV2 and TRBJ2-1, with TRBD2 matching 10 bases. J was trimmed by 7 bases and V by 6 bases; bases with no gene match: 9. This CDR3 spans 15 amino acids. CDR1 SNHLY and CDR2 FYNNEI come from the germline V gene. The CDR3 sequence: CASRSSSGSSNEQFF. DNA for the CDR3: TGTGCCAGCAGATCTTCTAGCGGGAGCAGTAATGAGCAGTTCTTC.

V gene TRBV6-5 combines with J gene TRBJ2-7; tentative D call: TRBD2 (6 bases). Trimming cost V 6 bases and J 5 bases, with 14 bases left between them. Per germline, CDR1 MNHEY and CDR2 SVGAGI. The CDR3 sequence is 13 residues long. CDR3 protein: CASREGHLDEQYF. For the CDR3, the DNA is TGTGCCAGCAGGGAGGGGCATTTGGACGAGCAGTACTTC.

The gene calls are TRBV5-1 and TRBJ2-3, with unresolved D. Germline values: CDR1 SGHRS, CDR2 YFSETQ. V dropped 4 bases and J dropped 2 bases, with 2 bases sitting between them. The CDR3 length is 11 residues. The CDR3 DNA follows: TGCGCCAGCAGCGTCACAGATACGCAGTATTTT. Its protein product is CASSVTDTQYF.

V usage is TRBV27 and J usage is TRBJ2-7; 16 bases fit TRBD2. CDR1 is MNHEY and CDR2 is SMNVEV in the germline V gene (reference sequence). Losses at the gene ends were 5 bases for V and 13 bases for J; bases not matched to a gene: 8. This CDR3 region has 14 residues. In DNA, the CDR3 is TGTGCCAGCAGTGGCGGGACTAGCGGGAGGGTCGTATACTTC. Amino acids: CASSGGTSGRVVYF.

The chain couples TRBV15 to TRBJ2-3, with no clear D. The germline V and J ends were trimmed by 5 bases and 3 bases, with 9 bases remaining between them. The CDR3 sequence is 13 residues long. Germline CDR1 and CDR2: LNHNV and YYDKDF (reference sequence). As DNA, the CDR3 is TGTGCCACCAGCGGCCCTAGGACAGATACGCAGTATTTT. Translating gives CATSGPRTDTQYF.

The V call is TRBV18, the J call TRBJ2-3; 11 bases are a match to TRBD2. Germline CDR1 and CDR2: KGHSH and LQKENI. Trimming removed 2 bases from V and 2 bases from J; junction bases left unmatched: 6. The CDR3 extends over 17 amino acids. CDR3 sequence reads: CASSPRPSGGSTDTQYF. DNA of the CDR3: TGTGCCAGCTCACCAAGGCCTAGCGGGGGGTCCACAGATACGCAGTATTTT.

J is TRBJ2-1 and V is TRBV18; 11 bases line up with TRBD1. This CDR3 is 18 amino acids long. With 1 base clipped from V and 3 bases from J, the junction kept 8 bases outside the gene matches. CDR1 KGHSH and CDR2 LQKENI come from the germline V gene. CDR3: CASSPRGRTGGNYNEQFF. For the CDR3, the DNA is TGTGCCAGCTCACCACGGGGCCGGACAGGGGGCAACTACAATGAGCAGTTCTTC.

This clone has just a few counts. DNA for the CDR3: TGTGCCAGCAGTTACTTCGAAGGGGCAGGGTACGGCTACACCTTC. Translation gives CASSYFEGAGYGYTF. The V and J genes are TRBV6-5 and TRBJ1-2; D is possibly TRBD1 (5 bases). Trimming stripped 1 base from V and 8 bases from J, with 17 bases between. Per germline, CDR1 MNHEY and CDR2 SVGAGI. The CDR3 length is 15 residues.

DNA for the CDR3: TGCGCCAGCAGTGGTACAGGGGCCACTGAAGCTTTCTTT. It is translated as CASSGTGATEAFF. The V call is TRBV10-1, the J call TRBJ1-1; TRBD1 matches 7 bases. Trimming at V came to 4 bases and at J to 4 bases, leaving 3 bases not matched to a gene. Germline CDR1 WNHNN, CDR2 SYGVQD (reference sequence). The CDR3 length is 13 residues.